This TCR beta chain came from a study of OX40 agonist ivuxolimab in advanced cancers. Whole-study context: Dose-escalation patients had hepatocellular carcinoma, melanoma, renal cell or head and neck cancer.

The method was immunoSEQ multiplex PCR; TCRdb's version includes in-frame clones alone and lacks a portion of them. The table lists roughly 42,000 clones, approximately 84% of them singletons. As regards this clone: Its antigen is unknown.

The study, taken as a whole, reports: Expanded clones were, on average, more numerous among CD8+ T cells than CD4+. Blood T cells, both CD4+ and CD8+, expanded clonally by week 6 at 0.1 to 3.0 mg/kg. Expansion of clones was among the lowest in partial responders at 0.1-3.0 mg/kg.

Sequenced here: CD4+ or CD8+ T cells sorted from blood, sampled in a trial of the OX40 agonist ivuxolimab. This clonotype originated in an adult with an advanced solid tumor such as melanoma, head and neck, liver or kidney cancer.

CDR3 in amino acids: CASSAPGLLQFF. In nucleotides, the CDR3 is TGTGCCAGCAGCGCCCCGGGACTCCTGCAGTTCTTC. The gene calls are TRBV7-9 and TRBJ2-1; tentatively, D is TRBD2 (6 bases). The CDR3 runs 12 residues. Germline loops: CDR1 SEHNR, CDR2 FQNEAQ (reference sequence). Trimming stripped 5 bases from V and 12 bases from J, with 14 bases between.